Listed here are 17 T cell receptor beta chains from one sample, sequenced in a study of naive and memory T cell subsets. Both TRBC1 and TRBC2 were covered by a beta constant-region primer of two equimolar oligonucleotides. Nested alpha and beta constant-region primers with the SP2 primer drove four PCR rounds on ligated cDNA. Via MiXCR, TCRdb re-called the UMI-ligation and nested PCR reads, giving one row per CDR3 protein. This sample carries 120,000 to 150,000 distinct CDR3 sequences, approximately 20% of them seen once, and the ten largest clones take 0.5% to 0.75%. General study results and limits: Possibly reflecting memory cells re-expressing CD45RA, a few larger clonotypes occurred in naive repertoires, especially CD8.

Antigen specificity for these receptors is unknown. Source material: naive CD8+ T cells from blood. The receptor set was obtained from a human donor in good health.

The chain carries TRBV5-1 and TRBJ1-5; D is uncertain. Germline CDR1 reads SGHRS; CDR2 reads YFSETQ. Trimming removed 4 bases from V and 1 base from J, with 6 bases in between. This CDR3 contains 13 residues. CDR3 in DNA: TGCGCCAGCAGCAGATGGAGCAATCAGCCCCAGCATTTT. Encoded protein: CASSRWSNQPQHF. Full variable domain (remainder filled in from reference TRBV5-1 and TRBJ1-5): KAGVTQTPRYLIKTRGQQVTLSCSPISGHRSVSWYQQTPGQGLQFLFEYFSETQRNKGNFPGRFSGRQFSNSRSEMNVSTLELGDSALYLCASSRWSNQPQHFGDGTRLSIL.

The chain recombines TRBV20-1 with TRBJ2-3; maybe TRBD2 (10 bases). The CDR3 has 20 residues. CDR1 and CDR2 from the germline V gene are DFQATT and SNEGSKA (reference sequence). Trimming shortened V by 1 base and J by 2 bases, and 28 bases separated the two germline ends. This CDR3 is CSARVIQGAASGRITDTQYF. The CDR3 DNA reads TGCAGTGCTAGAGTGATACAGGGGGCGGCTAGCGGGAGAATCACAGATACGCAGTATTTT.

Ten or more counts support this clonotype. The V and J genes are TRBV4-3 and TRBJ2-1, with D hard to call. The V and J ends lost 0 bases and 5 bases respectively, with 14 bases between them. The CDR3 extends over 16 amino acids. Germline V lookup: CDR1 LGHNA, CDR2 YSLEER. The CDR3 DNA is TGCGCCAGCAGCCAAGAGGCCGCCCAGCTTAACAATGAGCAGTTCTTC. This sequence encodes CASSQEAAQLNNEQFF.

The V call is TRBV6-2 or TRBV6-3, the J call TRBJ2-1; 7 bases line up with TRBD1. Germline V CDR1 and CDR2: MNHEY, SVGEGT. V lost 3 bases, J lost 13 bases, and 6 bases stayed unmatched. CDR3 length: 12 amino acids. CDR3 protein: CASSYLGTAQFF. The CDR3 DNA reads as TGTGCCAGCAGTTATTTAGGGACAGCACAGTTCTTC.

This clonotype was observed a handful of times. The gene calls are TRBV3-1 and TRBJ1-5; the D is unclear. V lost 0 bases, J lost 14 bases, and 11 bases lay in between. This CDR3 spans 12 amino acids. Germline V lookup: CDR1 LGHDT, CDR2 YNNKEL (reference sequence). CDR3 nucleotide sequence: TGTGCCAGCAGCCAAGAATCTGGTATAAAGCATTTT. Translating gives CASSQESGIKHF.

This clonotype has a handful of counts. The CDR3 loop is CATSRQGGGNYGYTF. The CDR3 DNA reads TGTGCCACCAGCAGGCAGGGAGGGGGAAACTATGGCTACACCTTC. The chain employs TRBV15 and TRBJ1-2; the D gene is possibly TRBD1 (6 bases). The CDR3 extends over 15 amino acids. Trimming cost V 3 bases and J 2 bases, with 13 bases left between them. Germline CDR1 LNHNV, CDR2 YYDKDF (reference sequence).

This clonotype was found many times. This rearrangement joins TRBV29-1 to TRBJ2-7, with no clear D. The CDR3 covers 11 residues. CDR1 and CDR2 from the germline V gene are SQVTM and ANQGSEA. With 3 bases removed from V and 3 bases from J, the gap between germline ends came to 6 bases. This CDR3 reads CSVETNYEQYF. The CDR3 bases are TGCAGCGTTGAGACCAACTACGAGCAGTACTTC.

The V and J genes are TRBV7-8 and TRBJ2-1, with a tentative D call TRBD2 (5 bases). The CDR3 extends over 13 amino acids. In germline, CDR1 is SGHVS, CDR2 FQNEAQ. V gave up 0 bases and J gave up 7 bases, with 7 bases separating them. DNA for the CDR3: TGTGCCAGCAGCTTAGCGGGAGCGAATGAGCAGTTCTTC. This sequence encodes CASSLAGANEQFF.

The V gene is TRBV12-3 or TRBV12-4, the J gene TRBJ2-1, with D maybe TRBD2 (6 bases). The CDR3 consists of 15 residues. Trimming took off 3 bases at V and 2 bases at J, with 11 bases between the two ends. CDR3 sequence: CASSFSGGTYNEQFF. Written as DNA, the CDR3 is TGTGCCAGCAGTTTTAGTGGAGGGACCTACAATGAGCAGTTCTTC.

This chain joins TRBV27 and TRBJ2-7; tentatively, D is TRBD2 (5 bases). This CDR3 is 13 amino acids long. V was trimmed by 10 bases and J by 3 bases, leaving 16 bases between them. Germline lookup yields CDR1 MNHEY and CDR2 SMNVEV (reference sequence). CDR3 amino acids: CATSTGGLYEQYF. The CDR3 coding sequence is TGTGCCACCTCGACGGGCGGACTCTACGAGCAGTACTTC.

Here the CDR3 DNA reads TGTGCCAGCAGTTTATCGGGAGCGGGGGACAGGATCTCCTACGAGCAGTACTTC. This encodes CASSLSGAGDRISYEQYF. V gene TRBV27 combines with J gene TRBJ2-7; tentatively, D is TRBD1 or TRBD2 (8 bases each). Germline CDR1 and CDR2: MNHEY and SMNVEV (reference sequence). V was cut by 0 bases and J by 0 bases, with 18 bases left in between. The CDR3 runs 18 residues.

The chain carries TRBV10-2 and TRBJ2-1, with 8 bases identical to TRBD2. The CDR3 length is 16 residues. V lost 0 bases, J lost 7 bases, and 8 bases stayed unmatched. Per germline, CDR1 WSHSY and CDR2 SAAADI. CDR3 loop: CASSESMTGLENEQFF. The CDR3 region has the DNA TGCGCCAGCAGTGAGTCTATGACGGGACTAGAAAATGAGCAGTTCTTC.

The chain combines TRBV7-3 with TRBJ2-7; TRBD2 is a possible D gene (5 bases). Trimming stripped 5 bases from V and 0 bases from J, with 17 bases between. The CDR3 has 16 amino acids. Germline V gene data show CDR1 as SGHTA and CDR2 as FQGTGA. The DNA of the CDR3 is TGTGCCAGCAGCCCAAGAGGGTGGCAGAACTCCTACGAGCAGTACTTC. Amino acids: CASSPRGWQNSYEQYF. The full variable domain, completed using reference TRBV7-3 and TRBJ2-7, is GAGVSQTPSNKVTEKGKYVELRCDPISGHTALYWYRQSLGQGPEFLIYFQGTGAADDSGLPNDRFFAVRPEGSVSTLKIQRTERGDSAVYLCASSPRGWQNSYEQYFGPGTRLTVT.

The chain carries TRBV9 and TRBJ2-3; a weak D match, TRBD2 (6 bases). The V and J ends lost 4 bases and 0 bases respectively, with 15 bases between them. The CDR3 runs to 16 residues. Germline CDR1 and CDR2: SGDLS and YYNGEE. CDR3 DNA: TGTGCCAGCAGCCCAGGACGCGGGACTAGCACAGATACGCAGTATTTT. Protein: CASSPGRGTSTDTQYF.

The V gene is TRBV19, the J gene TRBJ2-1, with D unresolved. The CDR3 consists of 16 residues. Germline V gene data show CDR1 as LNHDA and CDR2 as SQIVND (reference sequence). V was pared by 7 bases and J by 1 base, with 17 bases between. The CDR3 region is CASTPSQDPSYNEQFF. CDR3 nucleotides: TGTGCCAGTACCCCTTCTCAGGATCCGTCCTACAATGAGCAGTTCTTC.

The CDR3 nucleotides are TGTGCCACCAGCAGCCTGGGGAAGGATACGCAGTATTTT. Translating it yields CATSSLGKDTQYF. The rearrangement joins TRBV15 to TRBJ2-3; D gene unclear. The CDR3 sequence is 13 residues long. Germline CDR1 LNHNV, CDR2 YYDKDF (reference sequence). V lost 3 bases to trimming and J lost 6 bases, with 10 bases between them. Looking up the rest from reference TRBV15 and TRBJ2-3 gives the full variable domain: DAMVIQNPRYQVTQFGKPVTLSCSQTLNHNVMYWYQQKSSQAPKLLFHYYDKDFNNEADTPDNFQSRRPNTSFCFLDIRSPGLGDTAMYLCATSSLGKDTQYFGPGTRLTVL.

This clonotype showed up just a few times. This chain uses TRBV10-3 with TRBJ2-1; D not resolved. Germline CDR1 and CDR2: ENHRY and SYGVKD. Trimming removed 8 bases at V and 8 bases at J, with 13 bases between. This CDR3 has 12 amino acids. The CDR3, as DNA: TGTGCCATCCTGGGCCCTGGGGATGAGCAGTTCTTC. Protein product: CAILGPGDEQFF.